This note documents a single TCR beta chain sequence. This clonotype was detected ten times or more. Its antigen specificity is not known. No base quality information exists; no much larger clone differs at one position. These data belong to a study of T-cell memory formation after mild COVID-19 (dated by TCRdb to about 2021). Looking at the study overall: TCR sequence clusters from the two donors were found to be largely donor specific. T-cell clones expanding and contracting after mild COVID-19 in two donors were tracked by longitudinal TCRalpha and TCRbeta repertoire sequencing. Two young, previously healthy adult volunteers made up the cohort, one male and one female.

In the germline V gene, CDR1 corresponds to SGHTA and CDR2 to FQGTGA. Taken from cysteine to phenylalanine, the CDR3 has 12 residues. Kept here is only the CDR3 DNA, which spans 36 bases and is read in frame from base 1. The V end loses 5 bases and the J end loses 5 bases, and a stretch of 6 bases separates them. Overall study results and their limits: Some responding clones were detected in pre-infection memory, suggesting pre-existing cross-reactive memory T cells joined the SARS-CoV-2 response. Contracting CD4+ clones appeared mostly in the CM and EM memory subsets, whereas CD8+ clones were enriched in EMRA. The second-wave clones that peaked on day 37 were not confirmed to be SARS-CoV-2 specific. Clones contracting from day 15 to 85 had balanced CD4/CD8 phenotypes, while a second wave expanding from day 15 to 37 was biased towards CD4+. The study included only two mild cases, and larger cohorts that include severe cases with pre-infection samples were judged to be necessary.

Ficoll-Paque density gradient centrifugation was used to isolate PBMCs. Sequenced on an Illumina NovaSeq 6000. TCRalpha and TCRbeta cDNA libraries were constructed by 5'RACE with constant-segment primers, with sample barcodes and unique molecular identifiers being introduced. Trizol reagent was used to extract RNA from every sample. Amplification of the libraries took two PCR steps, and the second step added a second sample barcode plus Illumina TruSeq adapters. Libraries were sequenced on an Illumina NovaSeq with 2 x 150 bp paired-end reads. On the study's bioinformatics: Demultiplexing of reads and collapsing into UMI-guided consensus sequences were performed with migec v1.2.7. With mixcr v2.1.11, UMI consensuses were aligned to TRA and TRB V and J templates and assembled into clonotypes. Clonotypes were classified as expanded or contracted when called significant by both edgeR and NoisET, with noise models trained on biological replicates. For edgeR calls, a false discovery rate-adjusted p below 0.01 and a log2 fold-change threshold of 1 were applied. As an exploratory analysis of dynamics, max-normalized trajectories of the 1000 most abundant clonotypes were examined with PCA combined with hierarchical clustering. Each responding clone was given a CD4 or CD8 phenotype based on the CD4+ and CD8+ repertoires, which had been sequenced separately. TCRdb redid the processing of the public reads, applying fastp at Q25 and MiXCR, and retained in-frame beta chains. All rows with the same CDR3 protein become a single entry with the most common DNA and genes. These V and J calls derive from TCRdb rather than the authors' analysis. This sample comprises 30,000 to 40,000 distinct CDR3 sequences, 11% of them detected only once. The leading ten clones occupy approximately 29% of the sample.

Sequenced: PBMCs or a T cell subset sorted from them (not recorded which). This chain is built from TRBV7-3 and TRBJ2-2; the D segment cannot be called with confidence. This TCR came from a man aged 18-30 years who had mild COVID-19 (a few samples of this study predate the infection). The sample titles of this study are shuffled in the database, so cell type and time point are left out; the donor was told from shared clones. The CDR3 protein is CASSTDTGELFF. The bases read TGTGCCAGCAGCACTGATACCGGGGAGCTGTTTTTT.